The T cell receptor beta chain described here comes from a study of read filtering for tumor transcriptome and immune sequencing. Overall study: Patients were 17 to 20 male and some 15 female, mean age about 65 years, range about 47 to 85. After DNase treatment, RNA was made into whole-transcriptome libraries.

Germline CDR1 and CDR2: MGHRA and YSYEKL. Trimming took 1 base from V and 0 from J, leaving 7 bases between them. There are 15 residues in the CDR3. The sample holds many counts of this clonotype. From 350 to 500 ng of RNA, a library with molecular barcoded alpha/delta and beta/gamma adaptors was made. MiXCR was run by TCRdb on the reads, yielding one entry per CDR3 protein. This repertoire shows fewer than 50,000 distinct CDR3 sequences, around an eighth found once; its top ten account for over 25%. This clonotype originated in a donor at least 40 years old with multiple myeloma. What was sequenced was a population of CD138-negative cells sorted from bone marrow. This chain connects TRBV4-1 to TRBJ1-5; D is undetermined. The CDR3 region has the DNA TGCGCCAGCAGCCAAGGCGAGATTAGCAATCAGCCCCAGCATTTT. Translated: CASSQGEISNQPQHF.